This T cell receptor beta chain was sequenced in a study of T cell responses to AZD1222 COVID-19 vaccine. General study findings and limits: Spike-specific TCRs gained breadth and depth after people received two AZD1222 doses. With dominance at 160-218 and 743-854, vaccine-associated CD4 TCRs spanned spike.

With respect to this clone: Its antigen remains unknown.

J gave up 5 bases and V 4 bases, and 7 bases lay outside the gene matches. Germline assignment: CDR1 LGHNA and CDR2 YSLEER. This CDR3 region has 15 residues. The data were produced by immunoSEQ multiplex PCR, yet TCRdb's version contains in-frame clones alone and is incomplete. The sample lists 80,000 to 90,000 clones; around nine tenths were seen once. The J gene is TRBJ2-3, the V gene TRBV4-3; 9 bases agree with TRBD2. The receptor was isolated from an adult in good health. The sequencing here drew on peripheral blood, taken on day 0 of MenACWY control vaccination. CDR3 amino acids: CASSPRAGGEDTQYF. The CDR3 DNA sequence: TGCGCCAGCAGCCCCCGAGCGGGGGGAGAAGATACGCAGTATTTT.